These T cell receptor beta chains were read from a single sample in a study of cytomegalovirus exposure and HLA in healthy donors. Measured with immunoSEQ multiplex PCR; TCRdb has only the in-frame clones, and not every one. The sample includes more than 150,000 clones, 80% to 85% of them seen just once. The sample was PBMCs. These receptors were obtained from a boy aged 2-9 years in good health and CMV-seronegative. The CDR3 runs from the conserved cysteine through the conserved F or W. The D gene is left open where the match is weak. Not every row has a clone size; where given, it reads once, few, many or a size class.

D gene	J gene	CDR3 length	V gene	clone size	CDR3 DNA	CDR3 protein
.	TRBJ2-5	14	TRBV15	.	TGTGCCACCAGCAGAGATTATACCCTCCGGGGGCAGTACTTC	CATSRDYTLRGQYF
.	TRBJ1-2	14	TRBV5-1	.	TGCGCCAGCAGCTTCGGCGGACTTCGTTCTGGCTACACCTTC	CASSFGGLRSGYTF
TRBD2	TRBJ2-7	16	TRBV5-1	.	TGCGCCAGCAGCACGTCTCTAGCGGGAGGGCCAGACGAGCAGTACTTC	CASSTSLAGGPDEQYF
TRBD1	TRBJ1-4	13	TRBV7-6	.	TGTGCCAGCACCGGGACAGGGGGAGAAAAACTGTTTTTT	CASTGTGGEKLFF
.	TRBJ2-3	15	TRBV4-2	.	TGTGCCAGCAGCCAAGATAGGGGGACCGGAGATACGCAGTATTTT	CASSQDRGTGDTQYF
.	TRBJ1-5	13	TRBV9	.	TGTGCCAGCAGCGCGGGGAACAATCAGCCCCAGCATTTT	CASSAGNNQPQHF
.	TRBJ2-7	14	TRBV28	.	TGTGCCAGCAGTCTCCGACACCCACCCAACGAGCAGTACTTC	CASSLRHPPNEQYF
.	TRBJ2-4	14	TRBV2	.	TGTGCCAGCAGCCCCCCCGGACAGATTAACATTCAGTACTTC	CASSPPGQINIQYF
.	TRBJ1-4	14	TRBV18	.	TGTGCCAGCTCCCCTGGGACTTTGGGAGAAAAACTGTTTTTT	CASSPGTLGEKLFF
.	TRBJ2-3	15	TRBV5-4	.	TGTGCCAGCAGCTTGCAGCTAGCTAACACAGATACGCAGTATTTT	CASSLQLANTDTQYF
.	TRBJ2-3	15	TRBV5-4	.	TGTGCCAGCAGCTATACCAGGGAGGTCACAGATACGCAGTATTTT	CASSYTREVTDTQYF
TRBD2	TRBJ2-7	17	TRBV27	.	TGTGCCAGCAGTAGAAAACTACTAGCGGGAGGGCCCTACGAGCAGTACTTC	CASSRKLLAGGPYEQYF
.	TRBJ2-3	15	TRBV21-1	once	TGTGCCAGCAGCAACCCCGGACAGGGGATAGATACGCAGTATTTT	CASSNPGQGIDTQYF
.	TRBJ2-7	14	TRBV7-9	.	TGTGCCAGCAGTTCGGGACTGCGCGGCTACGAGCAGTACTTC	CASSSGLRGYEQYF
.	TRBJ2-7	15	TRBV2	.	TGTGCCAGCAGTCCGGTCCGGGAGAGCTCCTACGAGCAGTACTTC	CASSPVRESSYEQYF
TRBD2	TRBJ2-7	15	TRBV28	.	TGTGCCAGCAGTTTGATTCAAGCGGGGACCTACGAGCAGTACTTC	CASSLIQAGTYEQYF
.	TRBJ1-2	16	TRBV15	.	TGTGCCACCAGCAGAGATGAATTAAAGGGGCTGGCTGGCTACACCTTC	CATSRDELKGLAGYTF
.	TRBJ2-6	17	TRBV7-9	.	TGTGCCAGCAGCCTCCGGGACACGGACTCTGGGGCCAACGTCCTGACTTTC	CASSLRDTDSGANVLTF
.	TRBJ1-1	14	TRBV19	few	TGTGCCAGTAGTACGGAGACAGGGAACACTGAAGCTTTCTTT	CASSTETGNTEAFF
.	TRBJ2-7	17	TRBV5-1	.	TGCGCCAGCAGCTTGGGGGCGGTTAGGACGGGGTCCTACGAGCAGTACTTC	CASSLGAVRTGSYEQYF
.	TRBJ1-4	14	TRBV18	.	TGTGCCAGCTCCCCAGGGGCCCCTAATGAAAAACTGTTTTTT	CASSPGAPNEKLFF
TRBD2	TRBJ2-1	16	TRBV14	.	TGTGCCAGCAGCCACCTACCTGGGCTAGCGGTCGTGGAGCAGTTCTTC	CASSHLPGLAVVEQFF
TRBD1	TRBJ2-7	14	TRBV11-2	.	TGTGCCAGCAGCTTTGTCCAGGGGGCCGGCGAGCAGTACTTC	CASSFVQGAGEQYF
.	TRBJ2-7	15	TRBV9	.	TGTGCCAGCAGCGTCCGGGATAGCCTTCCTCCCGAGCAGTACTTC	CASSVRDSLPPEQYF
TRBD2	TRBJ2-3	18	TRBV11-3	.	TGTGCCAGCAGCTTTGGGACTAGCGGGAGGGTCCGCGGAGATACGCAGTATTTT	CASSFGTSGRVRGDTQYF
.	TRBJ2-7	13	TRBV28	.	TGTGCCAGCAACCTAAGGAGCTCCTACGAGCAGTACTTC	CASNLRSSYEQYF
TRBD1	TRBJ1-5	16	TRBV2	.	TGTGCCAGCAGTGAGAACCCCGGGACAGTCAATCAGCCCCAGCATTTT	CASSENPGTVNQPQHF
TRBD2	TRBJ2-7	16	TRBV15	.	TGTGCCACCAGCAGAGGACTAGCGGGGCTCTCCTACGAGCAGTACTTC	CATSRGLAGLSYEQYF
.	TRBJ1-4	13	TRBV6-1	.	TGTGCCAGCAGGGGGAGTGGGGATGAAAAACTGTTTTTT	CASRGSGDEKLFF
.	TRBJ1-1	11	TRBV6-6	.	TGTGCCAGCAGTTACCTCACTGAAGCTTTCTTT	CASSYLTEAFF
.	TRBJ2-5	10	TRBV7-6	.	TGTGCCAGCTCAATAGAGACCCAGTACTTC	CASSIETQYF
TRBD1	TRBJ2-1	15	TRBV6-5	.	TGTGCCAGCAGCCGGACAGGGAACACCTACAATGAGCAGTTCTTC	CASSRTGNTYNEQFF
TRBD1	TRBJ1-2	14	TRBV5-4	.	TGTGCCACCGCGGTGTCAGGGGGGTTTTATGGCTACACCTTC	CATAVSGGFYGYTF